Listed below are T cell receptor beta chains from one sample, sequenced in a study of T cell repertoires in aging, cancer and after chemotherapy. A single record per CDR3 protein comes from TCRdb applying MiXCR to the multiplex PCR reads. The table shows about 610 distinct CDR3 sequences, with 83% occurring only once. The sample taken for sequencing was blood. The receptors were gathered from a human donor with a solid tumor. Both conserved end residues are part of each CDR3. The D gene is left open where the match is weak. The size field is filled for only some rows; it gives once, few, many or a size class.

v_gene: TRBV5-6
j_gene: TRBJ2-1
abundance: NA
d_gene: NA
CDR3nt: TGTGCCAGCAGCTTGCAGGAGACTCGCCTTCTTAATGAGCAGTTCTTC
CDR3aa: CASSLQETRLLNEQFF

v_gene: TRBV29-1
j_gene: TRBJ2-5
abundance: few
d_gene: NA
CDR3nt: TGCAGCGTCGAGAGGAAGGTAGGAGAGACCCAGTACTTC
CDR3aa: CSVERKVGETQYF

v_gene: TRBV7-9
j_gene: TRBJ1-1
abundance: NA
d_gene: NA
CDR3nt: TGTGCCAGCAGCTCGGTGGGATCAACGAACACTGAAGCTTTCTTT
CDR3aa: CASSSVGSTNTEAFF

v_gene: TRBV27
j_gene: TRBJ1-1
abundance: NA
d_gene: NA
CDR3nt: TGTGCCAGCAGTTTACGAGTAAGCACTGAAGCTTTCTTT
CDR3aa: CASSLRVSTEAFF

v_gene: TRBV7-9
j_gene: TRBJ2-5
abundance: NA
d_gene: TRBD2
CDR3nt: TGTGCCAGCACCGGGACTAGCGGGGGACAAGAGACCCAGTACTTC
CDR3aa: CASTGTSGGQETQYF

v_gene: TRBV6-5
j_gene: TRBJ2-5
abundance: NA
d_gene: NA
CDR3nt: TGTGCCAGCAGTTACTCTACAGGGACCGGCGAAGAGACCCAGTACTTC
CDR3aa: CASSYSTGTGEETQYF

v_gene: TRBV30
j_gene: TRBJ2-5
abundance: NA
d_gene: NA
CDR3nt: TGTGCCTGGACGGCAGGAATGACTAAAGAAGAGACCCAGTACTTC
CDR3aa: CAWTAGMTKEETQYF

v_gene: TRBV29-1
j_gene: TRBJ1-2
abundance: few
d_gene: NA
CDR3nt: TGCAGCGTTGAGGATAGGGAGAACTATGGCTACACCTTC
CDR3aa: CSVEDRENYGYTF

v_gene: TRBV19
j_gene: TRBJ2-7
abundance: NA
d_gene: TRBD1
CDR3nt: TGTGCCACCGGGACAGGGGCGGGCGAGCAGTACTTC
CDR3aa: CATGTGAGEQYF

v_gene: TRBV18
j_gene: TRBJ1-6
abundance: NA
d_gene: TRBD1
CDR3nt: TGTGCCAGCTCACCCGACAGGGCCTCGCCCCTCCACTTT
CDR3aa: CASSPDRASPLHF

v_gene: TRBV27
j_gene: TRBJ2-5
abundance: NA
d_gene: NA
CDR3nt: TGTGCCAGCAGTCCTCTACGGAAGGGGCCAGGGGAGACCCAGTACTTC
CDR3aa: CASSPLRKGPGETQYF

v_gene: TRBV6-2/TRBV6-3
j_gene: TRBJ1-6
abundance: NA
d_gene: TRBD1
CDR3nt: TGTGCCAGCAGTTACTCGACCCAGGGGGTAGGGTCACCCCTCCACTTT
CDR3aa: CASSYSTQGVGSPLHF

v_gene: TRBV19
j_gene: TRBJ2-1
abundance: NA
d_gene: NA
CDR3nt: TGTGCCAGTAAGAGGGAGACAGACTACAATGAGCAGTTCTTC
CDR3aa: CASKRETDYNEQFF

v_gene: TRBV7-6
j_gene: TRBJ2-5
abundance: NA
d_gene: TRBD1
CDR3nt: TGTGCCAGCAGCTTAAAGGCCGGGGACAGCCAGTACTTC
CDR3aa: CASSLKAGDSQYF

v_gene: TRBV18
j_gene: TRBJ2-6
abundance: few
d_gene: NA
CDR3nt: TGTGCCAGCTCACCGACCTACACCCTCCGGAGCTCTGGGGCCAACGTCCTGACTTTC
CDR3aa: CASSPTYTLRSSGANVLTF

v_gene: TRBV19
j_gene: TRBJ1-6
abundance: NA
d_gene: TRBD1
CDR3nt: TGTGCCACCGGGGACAGGTGGAATTCACCCCTCCACTTT
CDR3aa: CATGDRWNSPLHF

v_gene: TRBV12-3/TRBV12-4
j_gene: TRBJ1-2
abundance: NA
d_gene: NA
CDR3nt: TGTGCCAGCAGTTTAGCACCCACAGGGAGTGGATATGGCTACACCTTC
CDR3aa: CASSLAPTGSGYGYTF

v_gene: TRBV5-6
j_gene: TRBJ2-5
abundance: NA
d_gene: NA
CDR3nt: TGTGCCAGCAGCTTGCTAGGGTTGGAGACCCAGTACTTC
CDR3aa: CASSLLGLETQYF

v_gene: TRBV30
j_gene: TRBJ2-7
abundance: NA
d_gene: TRBD1
CDR3nt: TGTGCCTGGGGTGGACAGGCCTACGAGCAGTACTTC
CDR3aa: CAWGGQAYEQYF

v_gene: TRBV12-3/TRBV12-4
j_gene: TRBJ2-6
abundance: once
d_gene: NA
CDR3nt: TGTGCCAGCTTCCGGCCTGGGGCCAACGTCCTGACTTTC
CDR3aa: CASFRPGANVLTF

v_gene: TRBV5-8
j_gene: TRBJ2-1
abundance: NA
d_gene: TRBD1
CDR3nt: TGTGCCAGCAGCTCGGGACAGGGACTCTTGCACAATGAGCAGTTCTTC
CDR3aa: CASSSGQGLLHNEQFF

v_gene: TRBV5-4
j_gene: TRBJ1-4
abundance: NA
d_gene: TRBD1
CDR3nt: TGTGCCAGCAGCTTCCGCGTACAGGGGATTAATGAAAAACTGTTTTTT
CDR3aa: CASSFRVQGINEKLFF

v_gene: TRBV15
j_gene: TRBJ1-2
abundance: NA
d_gene: NA
CDR3nt: TGTGCCACCAGCAGAGGTCCTTCAGAGGTGGTGAGGTATGGCTACACCTTC
CDR3aa: CATSRGPSEVVRYGYTF

v_gene: TRBV19
j_gene: TRBJ2-6
abundance: NA
d_gene: TRBD1
CDR3nt: TGTGCCAGTAGCCCAGCGGACAGGATCTCTGGTGCCAACGTCCTGACTTTC
CDR3aa: CASSPADRISGANVLTF

v_gene: TRBV5-6
j_gene: TRBJ2-7
abundance: NA
d_gene: NA
CDR3nt: TGTGCCAGCAGCTTGGCCGCGGGGAACCACGAGCAGTACTTC
CDR3aa: CASSLAAGNHEQYF

v_gene: TRBV5-5
j_gene: TRBJ2-1
abundance: NA
d_gene: TRBD2
CDR3nt: TGTGCCAGCACCACAGCGGGAGGCAACAACAATGAGCAGTTCTTC
CDR3aa: CASTTAGGNNNEQFF

v_gene: TRBV6-1
j_gene: TRBJ2-1
abundance: few
d_gene: TRBD2
CDR3nt: TGTGCCAGCAGTGAACCCTCCAAACTAGCGGGAGGGCCTGGTGAGCAGTTCTTC
CDR3aa: CASSEPSKLAGGPGEQFF

v_gene: TRBV6-2/TRBV6-3
j_gene: TRBJ1-4
abundance: once
d_gene: TRBD1
CDR3nt: TGTGCCAGCAGCTACGTAAGGGGGCGTGAAAAACTGTTTTTT
CDR3aa: CASSYVRGREKLFF

v_gene: TRBV7-2
j_gene: TRBJ1-1
abundance: NA
d_gene: TRBD1
CDR3nt: TGTGCCAGCAGCTTAGCGTATGGTGGGACAGGGGGCAGTTTTGGGACTGAAGCTTTCTTT
CDR3aa: CASSLAYGGTGGSFGTEAFF